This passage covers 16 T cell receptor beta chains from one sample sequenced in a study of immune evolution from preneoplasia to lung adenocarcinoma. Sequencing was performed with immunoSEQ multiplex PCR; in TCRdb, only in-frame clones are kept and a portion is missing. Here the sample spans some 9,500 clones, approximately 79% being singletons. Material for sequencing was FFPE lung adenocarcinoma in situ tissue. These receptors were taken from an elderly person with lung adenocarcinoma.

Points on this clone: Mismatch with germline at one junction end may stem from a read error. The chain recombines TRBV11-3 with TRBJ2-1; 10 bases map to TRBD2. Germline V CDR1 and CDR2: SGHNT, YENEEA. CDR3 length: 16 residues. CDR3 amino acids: CASNLGWASGGREQFF. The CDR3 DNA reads TGTGCCAGCAACTTAGGGTGGGCTAGCGGGGGCAGAGAGCAGTTCTTC.

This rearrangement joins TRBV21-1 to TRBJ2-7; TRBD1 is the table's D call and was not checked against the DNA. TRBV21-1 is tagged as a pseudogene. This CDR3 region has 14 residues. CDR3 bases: TGTGCCAGCAGCAAAGACAGGGTTTACTACGAGCAGTACTTC. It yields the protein CASSKDRVYYEQYF.

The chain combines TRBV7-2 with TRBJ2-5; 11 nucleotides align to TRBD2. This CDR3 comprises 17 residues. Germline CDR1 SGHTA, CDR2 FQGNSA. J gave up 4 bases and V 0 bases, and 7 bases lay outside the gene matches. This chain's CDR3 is CASSLAPRLAGTETQYF. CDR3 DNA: TGTGCCAGCAGCTTAGCACCGAGACTAGCGGGGACAGAGACCCAGTACTTC. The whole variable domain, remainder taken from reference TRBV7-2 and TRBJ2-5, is GAGVSQSPSNKVTEKGKDVELRCDPISGHTALYWYRQSLGQGLEFLIYFQGNSAPDKSGLPSDRFSAERTGGSVSTLTIQRTQQEDSAVYLCASSLAPRLAGTETQYFGPGTRLLVL.

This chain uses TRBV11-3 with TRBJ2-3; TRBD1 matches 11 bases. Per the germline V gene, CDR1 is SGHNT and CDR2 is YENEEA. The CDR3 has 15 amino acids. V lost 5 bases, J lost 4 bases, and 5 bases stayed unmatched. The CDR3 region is CASSRGQGAADTQYF. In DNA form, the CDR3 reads TGTGCCAGCAGCAGAGGACAGGGGGCTGCAGATACGCAGTATTTT.

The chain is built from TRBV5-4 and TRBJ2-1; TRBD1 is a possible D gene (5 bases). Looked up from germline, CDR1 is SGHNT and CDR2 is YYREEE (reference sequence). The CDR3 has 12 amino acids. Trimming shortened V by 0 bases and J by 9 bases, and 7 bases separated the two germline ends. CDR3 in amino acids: CASSLGGREQFF. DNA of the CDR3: TGTGCCAGCAGCTTGGGGGGCCGTGAGCAGTTCTTC.

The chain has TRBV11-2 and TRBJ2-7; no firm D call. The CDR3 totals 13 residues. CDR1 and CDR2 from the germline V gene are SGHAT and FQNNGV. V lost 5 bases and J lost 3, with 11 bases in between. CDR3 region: CASSPTDGYEQYF. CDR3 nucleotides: TGTGCCAGCAGCCCCACAGACGGCTACGAGCAGTACTTC.

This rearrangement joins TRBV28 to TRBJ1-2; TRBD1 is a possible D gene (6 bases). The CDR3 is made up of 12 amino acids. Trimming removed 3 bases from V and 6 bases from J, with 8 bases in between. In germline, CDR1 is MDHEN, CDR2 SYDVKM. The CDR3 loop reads CASSFSGDGYTF. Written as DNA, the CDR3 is TGTGCCAGCAGTTTCTCAGGGGATGGCTACACCTTC.

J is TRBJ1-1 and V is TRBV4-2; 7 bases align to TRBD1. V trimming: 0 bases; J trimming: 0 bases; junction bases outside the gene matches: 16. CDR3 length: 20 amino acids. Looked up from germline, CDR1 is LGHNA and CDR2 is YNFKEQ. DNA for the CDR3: TGTGCCAGCAGCCAAGACATTCCTAGGGGGCGGAGGGAGGTGAACACTGAAGCTTTCTTT. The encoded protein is CASSQDIPRGRREVNTEAFF.

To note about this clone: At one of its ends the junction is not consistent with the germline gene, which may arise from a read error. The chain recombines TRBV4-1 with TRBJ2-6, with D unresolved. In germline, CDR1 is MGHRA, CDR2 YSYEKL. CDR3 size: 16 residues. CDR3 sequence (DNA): TGCGCCAGCAGCCAAGATTCTTTGGAGAGAGCCAACGCCCTGACTTTC. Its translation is CASSQDSLERANALTF.

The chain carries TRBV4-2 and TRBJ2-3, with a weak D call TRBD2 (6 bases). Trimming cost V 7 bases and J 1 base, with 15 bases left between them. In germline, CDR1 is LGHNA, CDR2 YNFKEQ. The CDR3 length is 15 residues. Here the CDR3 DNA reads TGTGCCAGCAATTCAAAGGGCGGGGGCACAGATACGCAGTATTTT. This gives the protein CASNSKGGGTDTQYF.

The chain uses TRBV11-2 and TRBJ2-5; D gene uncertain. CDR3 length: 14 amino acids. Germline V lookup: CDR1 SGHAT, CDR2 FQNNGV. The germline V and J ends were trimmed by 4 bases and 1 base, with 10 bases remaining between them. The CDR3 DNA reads TGTGCCAGCAGCTCGCCTACAAGCCAAGAGACCCAGTACTTC. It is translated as CASSSPTSQETQYF. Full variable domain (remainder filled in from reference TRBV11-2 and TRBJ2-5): EAGVAQSPRYKIIEKRQSVAFWCNPISGHATLYWYQQILGQGPKLLIQFQNNGVVDDSQLPKDRFSAERLKGVDSTLKIQPAKLEDSAVYLCASSSPTSQETQYFGPGTRLLVL.

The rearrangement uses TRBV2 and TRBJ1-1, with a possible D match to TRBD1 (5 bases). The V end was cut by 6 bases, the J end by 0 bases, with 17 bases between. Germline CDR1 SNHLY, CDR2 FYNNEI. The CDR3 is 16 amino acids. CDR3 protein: CASRSTTTVMNTEAFF. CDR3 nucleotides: TGTGCCAGCAGATCAACCACGACAGTCATGAACACTGAAGCTTTCTTT.

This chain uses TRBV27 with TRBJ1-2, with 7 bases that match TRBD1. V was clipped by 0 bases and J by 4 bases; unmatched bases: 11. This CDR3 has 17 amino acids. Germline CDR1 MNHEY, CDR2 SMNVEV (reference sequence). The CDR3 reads CASSLSSWEGAGYGYTF. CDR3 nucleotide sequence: TGTGCCAGCAGTTTATCATCTTGGGAGGGGGCAGGCTATGGCTACACCTTC.

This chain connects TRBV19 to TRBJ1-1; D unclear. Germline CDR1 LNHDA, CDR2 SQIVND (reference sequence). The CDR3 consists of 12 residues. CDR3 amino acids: CANKSEGTEAFF. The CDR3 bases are TGTGCTAACAAGTCAGAGGGCACTGAAGCTTTCTTT.

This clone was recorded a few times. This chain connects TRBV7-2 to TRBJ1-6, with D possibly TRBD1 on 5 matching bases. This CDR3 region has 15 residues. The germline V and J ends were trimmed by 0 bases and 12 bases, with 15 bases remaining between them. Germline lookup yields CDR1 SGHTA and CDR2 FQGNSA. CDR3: CASSLAGDSYIPLHF. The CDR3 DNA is TGTGCCAGCAGCTTAGCGGGTGACAGTTATATACCCCTCCACTTT.

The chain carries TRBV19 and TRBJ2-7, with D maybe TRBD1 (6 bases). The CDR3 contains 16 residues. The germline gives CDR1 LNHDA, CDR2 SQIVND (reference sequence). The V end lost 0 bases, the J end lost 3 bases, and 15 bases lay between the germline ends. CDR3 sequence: CASSIDGRGYYYEQYF. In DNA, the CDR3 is TGTGCCAGTAGTATAGACGGAAGGGGGTACTACTACGAGCAGTACTTC.